This record concerns one T cell receptor beta chain sequence. CDR3 length equals 16 residues. Germline V gene lookup returns CDR1 MRHNA and CDR2 SNTAGT. Trimming took 3 bases from V and 1 from J, leaving 12 bases between them. PCR primers comprised 60 Vbeta and 13 Jbeta primers. Using immunoSEQ multiplex PCR, the repertoire was profiled, and TCRdb retains in-frame clones only, with some absent. This sample contains about 210,000 clones. This specimen comes from a study of cytomegalovirus exposure and HLA in healthy donors. Specimen: PBMCs. The receptor was isolated from a woman in her 30s in good health and CMV-seropositive. The chain carries TRBV6-4 and TRBJ1-4; D uncertain. The CDR3 protein is CASSEEGPGTNEKLFF. In DNA form, the CDR3 reads TGTGCCAGCAGTGAGGAGGGCCCGGGAACTAATGAAAAACTGTTTTTT.